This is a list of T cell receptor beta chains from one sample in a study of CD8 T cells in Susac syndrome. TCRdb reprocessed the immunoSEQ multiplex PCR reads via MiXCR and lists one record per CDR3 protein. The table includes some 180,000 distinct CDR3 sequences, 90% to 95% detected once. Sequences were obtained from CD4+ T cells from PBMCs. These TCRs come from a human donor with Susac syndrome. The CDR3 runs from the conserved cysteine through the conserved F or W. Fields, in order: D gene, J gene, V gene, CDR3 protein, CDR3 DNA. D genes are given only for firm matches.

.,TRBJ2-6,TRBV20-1,CSAEGDSGANVLTF,TGCAGTGCTGAGGGAGATTCTGGGGCCAACGTCCTGACTTTC
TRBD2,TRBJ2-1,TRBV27,CASSPRGTSSTEQFF,TGTGCCAGCAGCCCTCGTGGGACTAGCAGTACTGAGCAGTTCTTC
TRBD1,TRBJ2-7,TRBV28,CASHTAGQGRGEQYF,TGTGCCAGTCATACGGCGGGACAGGGGCGGGGGGAGCAGTACTTC
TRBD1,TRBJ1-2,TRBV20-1,CSAKTGDHGYTF,TGCAGTGCTAAGACAGGGGATCATGGCTACACCTTC
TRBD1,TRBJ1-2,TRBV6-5,CASRLYRGHSYGYTF,TGTGCCAGCAGGCTTTACAGGGGGCATAGCTATGGCTACACCTTC
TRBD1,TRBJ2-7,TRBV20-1,CSAPRDRGTYEQYF,TGCAGTGCTCCCCGGGACAGGGGAACCTACGAGCAGTACTTC
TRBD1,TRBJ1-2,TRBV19,CASRFGQDYGYTF,TGTGCCAGTAGATTCGGACAGGACTATGGCTACACCTTC
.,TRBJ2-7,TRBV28,CASSLRVYEQYF,TGTGCCAGCAGTTTAAGAGTCTACGAGCAGTACTTC
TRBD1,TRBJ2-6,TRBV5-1,CASSSQITGQVSSGANVLTF,TGCGCCAGCAGCTCGCAGATTACGGGACAGGTATCTTCTGGGGCCAACGTCCTGACTTTC
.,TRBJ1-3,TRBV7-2,CASSFWSGRAGNTIYF,TGTGCCAGCAGCTTTTGGTCGGGGAGAGCTGGAAACACCATATATTTT